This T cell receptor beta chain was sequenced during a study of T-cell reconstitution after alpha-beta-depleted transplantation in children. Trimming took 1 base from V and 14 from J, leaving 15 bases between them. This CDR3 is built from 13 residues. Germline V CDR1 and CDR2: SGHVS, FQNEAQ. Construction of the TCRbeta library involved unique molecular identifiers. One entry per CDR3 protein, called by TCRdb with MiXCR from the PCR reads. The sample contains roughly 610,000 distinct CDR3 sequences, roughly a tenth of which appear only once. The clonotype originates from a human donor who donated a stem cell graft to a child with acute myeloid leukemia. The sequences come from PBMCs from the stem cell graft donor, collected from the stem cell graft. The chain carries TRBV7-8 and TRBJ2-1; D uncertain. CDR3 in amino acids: CASSLEASSTKFF. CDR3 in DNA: TGTGCCAGCAGCTTAGAGGCCTCCTCGACGAAGTTCTTC. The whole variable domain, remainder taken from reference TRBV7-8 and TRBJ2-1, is GAGVSQSPRYKVAKRGQDVALRCDPISGHVSLFWYQQALGQGPEFLTYFQNEAQLDKSGLPSDRFFAERPEGSVSTLKIQRTQQEDSAVYLCASSLEASSTKFFGPGTRLTVL.